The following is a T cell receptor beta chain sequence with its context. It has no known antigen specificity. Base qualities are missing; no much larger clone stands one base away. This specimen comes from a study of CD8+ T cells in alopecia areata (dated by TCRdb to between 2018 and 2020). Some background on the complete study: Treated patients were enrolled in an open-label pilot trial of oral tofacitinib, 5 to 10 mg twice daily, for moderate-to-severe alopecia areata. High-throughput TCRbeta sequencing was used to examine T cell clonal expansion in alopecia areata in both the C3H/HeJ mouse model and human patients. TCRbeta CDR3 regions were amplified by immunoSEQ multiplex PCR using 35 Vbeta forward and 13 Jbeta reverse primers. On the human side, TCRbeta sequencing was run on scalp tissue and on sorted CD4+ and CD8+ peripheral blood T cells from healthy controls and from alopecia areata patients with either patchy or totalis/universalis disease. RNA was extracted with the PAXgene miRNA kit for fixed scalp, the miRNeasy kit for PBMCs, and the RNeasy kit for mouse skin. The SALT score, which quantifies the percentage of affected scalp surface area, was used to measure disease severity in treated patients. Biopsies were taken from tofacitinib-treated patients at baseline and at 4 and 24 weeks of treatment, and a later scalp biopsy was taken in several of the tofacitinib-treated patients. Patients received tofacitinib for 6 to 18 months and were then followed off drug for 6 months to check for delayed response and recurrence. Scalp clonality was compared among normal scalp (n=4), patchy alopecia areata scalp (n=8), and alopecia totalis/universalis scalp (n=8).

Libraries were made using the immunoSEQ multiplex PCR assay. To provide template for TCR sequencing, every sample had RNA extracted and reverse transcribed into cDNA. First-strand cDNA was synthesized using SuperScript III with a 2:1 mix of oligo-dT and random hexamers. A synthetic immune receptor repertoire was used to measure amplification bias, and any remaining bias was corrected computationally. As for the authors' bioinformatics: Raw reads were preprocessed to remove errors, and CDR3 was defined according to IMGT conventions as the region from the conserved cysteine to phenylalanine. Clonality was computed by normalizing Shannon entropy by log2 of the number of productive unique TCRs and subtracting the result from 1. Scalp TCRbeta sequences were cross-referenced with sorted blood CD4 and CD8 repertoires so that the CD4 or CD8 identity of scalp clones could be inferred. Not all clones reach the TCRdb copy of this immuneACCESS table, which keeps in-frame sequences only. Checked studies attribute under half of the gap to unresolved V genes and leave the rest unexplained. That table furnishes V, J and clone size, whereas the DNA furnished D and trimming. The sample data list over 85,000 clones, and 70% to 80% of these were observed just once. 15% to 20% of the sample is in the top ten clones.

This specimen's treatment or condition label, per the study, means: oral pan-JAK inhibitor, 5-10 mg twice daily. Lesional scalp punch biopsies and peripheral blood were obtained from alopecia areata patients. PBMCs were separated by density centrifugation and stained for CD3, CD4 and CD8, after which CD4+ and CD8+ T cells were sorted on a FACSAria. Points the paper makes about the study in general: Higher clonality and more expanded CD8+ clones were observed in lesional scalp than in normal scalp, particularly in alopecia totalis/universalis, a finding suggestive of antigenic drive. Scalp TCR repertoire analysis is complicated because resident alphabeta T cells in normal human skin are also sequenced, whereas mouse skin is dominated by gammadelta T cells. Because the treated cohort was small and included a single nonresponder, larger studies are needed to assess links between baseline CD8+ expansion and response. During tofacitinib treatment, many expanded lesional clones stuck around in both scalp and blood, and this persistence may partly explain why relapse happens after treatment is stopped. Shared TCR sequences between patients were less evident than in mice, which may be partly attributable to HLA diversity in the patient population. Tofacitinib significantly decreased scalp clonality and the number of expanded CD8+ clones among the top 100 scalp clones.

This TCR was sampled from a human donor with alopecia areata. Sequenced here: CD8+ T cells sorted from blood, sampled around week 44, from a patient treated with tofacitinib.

The CDR3 region: CASSPPYEQYF. The DNA sequence follows: TGTGCCAGCAGTCCCCCCTACGAGCAGTACTTC. This chain joins TRBV27 to TRBJ2-7, with the identity of the D gene unclear. V loses 5 bases of germline sequence and J loses 2 bases, and the interval between the two ends is 4 bases. Taken from the germline V gene (reference sequence), the CDR1 and CDR2 loops are MNHEY and SMNVEV. Taken from cysteine to phenylalanine, the CDR3 has 11 residues. Only the CDR3 region is kept as DNA, spanning 33 bases read in frame from base 1.